The 22 T cell receptor beta chains listed next were all sequenced from one sample in a study of T cells in Graves' hyperthyroidism and ophthalmopathy. RNA transcripts were the template for amplifying TCR beta CDR3 regions. A set of HTBI primers served as the primers for a first-round RT-PCR of the TCR CDR3. Using its own MiXCR run on the multiplex PCR reads, TCRdb lists one record per CDR3 protein. The sample comprises hundreds of thousands of distinct CDR3 sequences, less than 15% of which are singletons, and more than 8.5% rests with the top ten. Sequencing was carried out using blood. Receptors were obtained from a woman younger than 35 with Graves' hyperthyroidism.

This chain uses TRBV15 with TRBJ2-5; 9 bases fit TRBD2. The CDR3 length is 17 residues. Unmatched junction bases numbered 15, after V lost 5 bases and J lost 5 bases. The germline V gene encodes CDR1 LNHNV and CDR2 YYDKDF (reference sequence). The chain's CDR3 is CATSGGLAARGRETQYF. CDR3 DNA: TGTGCCACCAGCGGGGGACTAGCAGCTCGGGGTCGGGAGACCCAGTACTTC. The whole variable domain, remainder taken from reference TRBV15 and TRBJ2-5, is DAMVIQNPRYQVTQFGKPVTLSCSQTLNHNVMYWYQQKSSQAPKLLFHYYDKDFNNEADTPDNFQSRRPNTSFCFLDIRSPGLGDTAMYLCATSGGLAARGRETQYFGPGTRLLVL.

This clonotype was detected ten times or more. The J gene is TRBJ2-2, the V gene TRBV28, with 10 bases aligning to TRBD2. Germline V CDR1 and CDR2: MDHEN, SYDVKM. With V trimmed by 4 bases and J by 7 bases, 9 bases remained unmatched. This CDR3 has 16 residues. The CDR3 sequence: CASSSLGLASGGELFF. CDR3 nucleotides: TGTGCCAGCAGTTCCTTGGGACTAGCGTCAGGCGGGGAGCTGTTTTTT.

This clonotype appeared a few times. The V and J genes are TRBV3-1 and TRBJ1-4; possibly TRBD1 for D (5 bases). Trimming shortened V by 3 bases and J by 3 bases, and 11 bases separated the two germline ends. This CDR3 contains 15 residues. Per germline, CDR1 LGHDT and CDR2 YNNKEL (reference sequence). The CDR3 region has the DNA TGTGCCAGCAGCCACGGGGCGATTTCTAATGAAAAACTGTTTTTT. Amino acid sequence: CASSHGAISNEKLFF. The whole variable domain, remainder taken from reference TRBV3-1 and TRBJ1-4, is DTAVSQTPKYLVTQMGNDKSIKCEQNLGHDTMYWYKQDSKKFLKIMFSYNNKELIINETVPNRFSPKSPDKAHLNLHINSLELGDSAVYFCASSHGAISNEKLFFGSGTQLSVL.

This clonotype showed up just a few times. Here the CDR3 reads CAWNNPGEKLFF. CDR3 nucleotides: TGTGCCTGGAACAATCCTGGAGAAAAACTGTTTTTT. This chain connects TRBV30 to TRBJ1-4; D unresolved. Germline V gene data show CDR1 as GTSNPN and CDR2 as SVGIG (reference sequence). V was pared by 4 bases and J by 8 bases, with 11 bases between. The CDR3 is 12 amino acids. The entire variable domain, with the rest obtained from reference TRBV30 and TRBJ1-4, is as follows: SQTIHQWPATLVQPVGSPLSLECTVEGTSNPNLYWYRQAAGRGLQLLFYSVGIGQISSEVPQNLSASRPQDRQFILSSKKLLLSDSGFYLCAWNNPGEKLFFGSGTQLSVL.

This sequence joins TRBV7-9 and TRBJ2-7; tentatively, D is TRBD2 (7 bases). Trimming removed 9 bases from V and 3 bases from J, with 12 bases in between. Germline V CDR1 and CDR2: SEHNR, FQNEAQ (reference sequence). The CDR3 consists of 12 residues. CDR3 in amino acids: CASGGDNYEQYF. CDR3 bases: TGTGCCAGTGGGGGGGACAACTACGAGCAGTACTTC.

The V gene is TRBV9, the J gene TRBJ2-5; the D gene is possibly TRBD2 (5 bases). CDR1 and CDR2 (germline): SGDLS, YYNGEE. With 3 bases removed from V and 0 bases from J, the gap between germline ends came to 9 bases. The CDR3 totals 14 residues. In nucleotides, the CDR3 is TGTGCCAGCAGCGGTGAGGGCAACCAAGAGACCCAGTACTTC. Its translation: CASSGEGNQETQYF.

Only a few counts were recorded for this clonotype. This chain joins TRBV20-1 and TRBJ2-1, with 12 bases lining up with TRBD2. In germline, CDR1 is DFQATT, CDR2 SNEGSKA (reference sequence). J lost 3 bases, V lost 3 bases, and 12 bases had no gene match. This CDR3 region has 18 residues. The CDR3 here is CSASGGLAGGLVYNEQFF. The CDR3 DNA sequence: TGCAGTGCTAGTGGAGGTCTAGCGGGAGGGTTGGTCTACAATGAGCAGTTCTTC.

The rearrangement links TRBV25-1 to TRBJ2-3; D remains unclear. Trimming cost V 6 bases and J 0 bases, with 13 bases left between them. This CDR3 region has 15 residues. Germline CDR1 MGHDK, CDR2 SYGVNS. The CDR3 region has the DNA TGTGCCAGCAGACCAATCGGAAGAAGCACAGATACGCAGTATTTT. Translating it yields CASRPIGRSTDTQYF. Variable domain in full (rest from reference TRBV25-1 and TRBJ2-3): EADIYQTPRYLVIGTGKKITLECSQTMGHDKMYWYQQDPGMELHLIHYSYGVNSTEKGDLSSESTVSRIRTEHFPLTLESARPSHTSQYLCASRPIGRSTDTQYFGPGTRLTVL.

The chain is built from TRBV28 and TRBJ1-5; 12 nucleotides align to TRBD1. This CDR3 region has 16 residues. The J segment lost 7 bases and the V segment lost 6 bases, leaving 10 bases of the junction unmatched. Looked up from germline, CDR1 is MDHEN and CDR2 is SYDVKM. CDR3 sequence (DNA): TGTGCCAGCAGCCCCGGGACAGGGGGCTCTTGGCAGCCCCAGCATTTT. This encodes CASSPGTGGSWQPQHF.

In its sample, this clonotype was seen a few times. The chain is built from TRBV20-1 and TRBJ2-7; 7 bases fit TRBD2. The CDR3 has 15 residues. V gave up 3 bases and J gave up 3 bases; unmatched junction bases: 11. In germline, CDR1 is DFQATT, CDR2 SNEGSKA (reference sequence). As DNA, the CDR3 is TGCAGTGCTAGGCCCTGGCGGGAGCGAGGCTACGAGCAGTACTTC. Translating it yields CSARPWRERGYEQYF.

The sample holds many counts of this clonotype. This chain connects TRBV27 to TRBJ1-1, with a weak D call TRBD1 (5 bases). Trimming removed 1 base from V and 10 bases from J, with 16 bases in between. Germline lookup yields CDR1 MNHEY and CDR2 SMNVEV (reference sequence). The CDR3 extends over 14 amino acids. The CDR3 is CASSLWGGPQGAFF. In nucleotides, the CDR3 is TGTGCCAGCAGTTTATGGGGCGGACCCCAGGGAGCTTTCTTT.

Many counts were recorded for this clonotype. V and J are TRBV20-1 and TRBJ1-2, with a weak D call TRBD1 (6 bases). Trimming pared 1 base from V and 3 bases from J, leaving 15 bases between. The CDR3 is 15 amino acids. The germline CDR1 and CDR2 sequences are DFQATT and SNEGSKA (reference sequence). CDR3 protein: CSARGTEPSYYGYTF. The CDR3 bases are TGCAGTGCTAGAGGGACAGAACCTTCTTACTATGGCTACACCTTC.

This clonotype has ten or more counts. The rearrangement links TRBV2 to TRBJ1-2; 8 nucleotides agree with TRBD1. After removal of 4 bases from V and 4 bases from J, the junction contained 2 bases not matched to a gene. In germline, CDR1 is SNHLY, CDR2 FYNNEI. The CDR3 has 13 residues. CDR3 bases: TGTGCCAGCAGTGTCGGACAGGGCTATGGCTACACCTTC. Residues: CASSVGQGYGYTF.

This clonotype was detected many times. This chain uses TRBV27 with TRBJ2-2; 14 nucleotides line up with TRBD2. The V gene end was trimmed by 5 bases and the J gene end by 3 bases; junction bases not matched to a gene: 5. The length of the CDR3 is 17 residues. Germline V gene sequence: CDR1 MNHEY, CDR2 SMNVEV (reference sequence). Here the CDR3 reads CASSQGLAGVDTGELFF. In DNA form, the CDR3 reads TGTGCCAGCAGTCAGGGACTAGCGGGAGTGGACACCGGGGAGCTGTTTTTT.

The chain has TRBV29-1 and TRBJ2-1; TRBD1 matches at 8 bases. The length of the CDR3 is 18 residues. Germline CDR1 SQVTM, CDR2 ANQGSEA. Losses at the gene ends were 4 bases for V and 0 bases for J; bases not matched to a gene: 14. CDR3 protein: CSVVGPRTGKVSYNEQFF. The CDR3 DNA reads TGCAGCGTTGTAGGTCCCCGGACAGGGAAAGTCTCCTACAATGAGCAGTTCTTC.

This sequence joins TRBV19 and TRBJ2-2, with 8 nucleotides matching TRBD1. Germline trimming cut 6 bases from V and 7 bases from J; bases unmatched to any gene: 1. Germline V CDR1 and CDR2: LNHDA, SQIVND (reference sequence). The CDR3 runs 12 residues. CDR3 sequence: CASRTGVGELFF. In DNA form, the CDR3 reads TGTGCCAGTAGGACAGGGGTCGGGGAGCTGTTTTTT.

Only a few counts were recorded for this clonotype. The chain uses TRBV18 and TRBJ2-7; TRBD2 agrees at 7 bases. The CDR3 loop spans 17 amino acids. Germline CDR1 KGHSH, CDR2 LQKENI. V dropped 1 base and J dropped 3; count of bases not matched to a gene: 12. The CDR3 is CASSPLQRGGKNYEQYF. For the CDR3, the DNA is TGTGCCAGCTCACCACTCCAGCGGGGAGGCAAAAACTACGAGCAGTACTTC.

The chain joins TRBV19 to TRBJ2-5, with TRBD2 as a possible D gene (5 bases). V was shortened by 6 bases and J by 4 bases, with 12 bases between the two germline ends. Germline CDR1 LNHDA, CDR2 SQIVND (reference sequence). The length of the CDR3 is 13 residues. CDR3 sequence reads: CASSWWAGETQYF. The CDR3 coding sequence is TGTGCCAGTAGCTGGTGGGCGGGAGAGACCCAGTACTTC.

This clonotype was detected only a few times. The J gene is TRBJ1-6, the V gene TRBV19, with D possibly matching TRBD1 (5 bases). Germline V gives CDR1 LNHDA, CDR2 SQIVND (reference sequence). V dropped 4 bases and J dropped 0 bases, with 16 bases sitting between them. The CDR3 is 18 amino acids. CDR3 sequence reads: CASSRYPPGSSYNSPLHF. DNA of the CDR3: TGTGCCAGTAGTAGATACCCTCCAGGGAGCTCCTATAATTCACCCCTCCACTTT.

There are many counts of this clonotype. The rearrangement uses TRBV15 and TRBJ2-1; tentative D call: TRBD2 (6 bases). CDR1 and CDR2 (germline): LNHNV, YYDKDF (reference sequence). The V end lost 1 base, the J end lost 9 bases, and 13 bases lay between the germline ends. The CDR3 covers 14 residues. The CDR3 protein is CATSRGGGTVEQFF. CDR3 nucleotide sequence: TGTGCCACCAGCAGAGGAGGCGGGACCGTTGAGCAGTTCTTC.

With regard to this clonotype: A much larger clone sits a single nucleotide away, making a read error possible. This chain joins TRBV2 and TRBJ2-7; weak D call: TRBD1 (7 bases). Germline CDR1 reads SNHLY; CDR2 reads FYNNEI. This CDR3 spans 14 amino acids. CDR3 nucleotide sequence: TGTGCCAGTAGATCTCAGGGGGAGGCCTACAAGCAGTACTTC. Encoded protein: CASRSQGEAYKQYF.

On this clonotype itself: This may come from a read error, since a much larger clone is one base off. CDR3 region: CSARGGEAFF. The CDR3, as DNA: TGCAGTGCTAGAGGCGGTGAAGCTTTCTTT. V and J are TRBV20-1 and TRBJ1-1; D call uncertain. Germline CDR1 DFQATT, CDR2 SNEGSKA (reference sequence). The CDR3 has 10 amino acids. The ends were cut back, 1 base at V and 7 bases at J, with 4 bases in the middle.